The clone carrying this T cell receptor (beta chain) has just one count. Its specificity is unknown. The V and J ends lost 3 bases and 7 bases, in that order; junction bases with no gene match: 3. The CDR3 is 14 residues long. CDR1 and CDR2 from the germline V gene are SGHNT and YENEEA. These data are taken from a study of cytomegalovirus exposure and HLA in healthy donors. Study context: Tens of millions of unique TCRs from HLA-typed donors were held in an early data release.

The donors comprised healthy bone marrow donors. General study results and limits: TCR beta V- and J-gene trimming was later associated with a missense DCLRE1C variant. Earlier analysis looked at TCR beta V segments, and most were productive about 90% or about 30% of the time.

Vbeta (60) and Jbeta (13) primers were used in the PCR. Libraries were prepared by immunoSEQ multiplex PCR; TCRdb keeps only in-frame clonotypes and omits some of them. This repertoire shows some 180,000 clones, about 77% found once; its top ten account for about 2.5%. Material: PBMCs. This clonotype was sampled from a woman between 25 and 40 years old in good health and CMV-seropositive. The chain recombines TRBV11-3 with TRBJ1-6, with 7 bases aligning to TRBD1. The CDR3 region is CASSFRDRNSPLHF. CDR3 DNA: TGTGCCAGCAGCTTCCGGGACAGAAATTCACCCCTCCACTTT.